The 29 T cell receptor beta chains listed next were all sequenced from one sample in a study of shared clonotypes between healthy human individuals. Libraries were prepared by immunoSEQ multiplex PCR; TCRdb keeps only in-frame clonotypes and omits some of them. The sample yields 2 million to 3 million clones, roughly 93% seen once. Sequenced: naive CD4+ T cells from PBMCs. Stated subset: CD45RA+ positively selected. These receptor sequences come from a man younger than 35 in good health. Some clones in this sample may be carry-over from other donors' samples.

The chain has TRBV29-1 and TRBJ1-1; D remains ambiguous. This CDR3 is built from 12 residues. From germline, CDR1 is SQVTM and CDR2 ANQGSEA. The V end was cut by 2 bases, the J end by 0 bases, with 4 bases between. The CDR3 loop is CSVESMNTEAFF. The DNA for the CDR3 is TGCAGCGTTGAAAGCATGAACACTGAAGCTTTCTTT.

The chain recombines TRBV27 with TRBJ1-2; the match to TRBD1 covers 7 bases. Germline lookup yields CDR1 MNHEY and CDR2 SMNVEV (reference sequence). This CDR3 has 15 residues. V lost 10 bases and J lost 4; bases outside the gene matches: 15. The CDR3 protein is CATKAGTALGYGYTF. The CDR3 DNA reads as TGTGCCACCAAAGCCGGGACAGCTCTCGGCTATGGCTACACCTTC.

This clone was seen only a few times. The chain is built from TRBV28 and TRBJ1-5; D is possibly TRBD1 (6 bases). This CDR3 comprises 16 residues. V was pared by 6 bases and J by 3 bases, with 18 bases between. The germline V gene encodes CDR1 MDHEN and CDR2 SYDVKM. The CDR3 bases are TGTGCCAGCAGCTCAGTTAAGGGGGTCACCAATCAGCCCCAGCATTTT. Protein product: CASSSVKGVTNQPQHF.

The chain carries TRBV5-1 and TRBJ2-5; 7 bases agree with TRBD2. Germline V gene data show CDR1 as SGHRS and CDR2 as YFSETQ. The CDR3 length is 14 residues. V trimming: 4 bases; J trimming: 4 bases; junction bases outside the gene matches: 7. The CDR3, as DNA: TGCGCCAGCAGCGCATCTAGCGGCGGAGAGACCCAGTACTTC. It yields the protein CASSASSGGETQYF.

CDR3 sequence (DNA): TGTGCCAGTAGTACAGGGTACAATAATTCACCCCTCCACTTT. Its protein is CASSTGYNNSPLHF. The chain employs TRBV19 and TRBJ1-6; TRBD1 is a possible D gene (5 bases). The CDR3 is made up of 14 amino acids. V lost 4 bases, J lost 5 bases, and 9 bases lay in between. Germline V gene data show CDR1 as LNHDA and CDR2 as SQIVND (reference sequence).

The CDR3 DNA sequence: TGTGCCAGCAGTTTACCCCGCCTGCGGAACACTGAAGCTTTCTTT. It encodes CASSLPRLRNTEAFF. The rearrangement joins TRBV28 to TRBJ1-1; D not resolved. With 2 bases removed from V and 1 base from J, the gap between germline ends came to 11 bases. This CDR3 spans 15 amino acids. Germline V lookup: CDR1 MDHEN, CDR2 SYDVKM.

This chain links TRBV6-1 with TRBJ1-2, with D unclear. The CDR3 sequence is 13 residues long. V was clipped by 7 bases and J by 2 bases, with 11 bases between them. Looked up from germline, CDR1 is MNHNS and CDR2 is SASEGT. The DNA for the CDR3 is TGTGCCAGCAACGAAGGCCTGAACTATGGCTACACCTTC. Translated, it gives CASNEGLNYGYTF.

The rearrangement links TRBV7-9 to TRBJ1-1; 9 bases map to TRBD1. After removal of 5 bases from V and 7 bases from J, the junction contained 14 bases not matched to a gene. The CDR3 covers 16 residues. Germline values: CDR1 SEHNR, CDR2 FQNEAQ (reference sequence). The CDR3 sequence is CASSPQRMGQGFEAFF. DNA for the CDR3: TGTGCCAGCAGCCCACAAAGGATGGGACAGGGTTTTGAAGCTTTCTTT.

The chain's CDR3 is CASSSRTLANYGYTF. The CDR3 DNA reads TGTGCCAGCAGTTCCCGGACGTTAGCTAACTATGGCTACACCTTC. This chain uses TRBV27 with TRBJ1-2; D is undetermined. This CDR3 region has 15 residues. V was shortened by 4 bases and J by 0 bases, with 12 bases between the two germline ends. Germline CDR1 and CDR2: MNHEY and SMNVEV (reference sequence).

The chain uses TRBV6-6 and TRBJ1-1; no clear D gene. CDR3 length equals 15 residues. Germline assignment: CDR1 MNHNY and CDR2 SVGAGI (reference sequence). V was trimmed by 4 bases and J by 3 bases, leaving 15 bases between them. The CDR3 loop is CASSSGLGRDTEAFF. Here the CDR3 DNA reads TGTGCCAGCAGTTCCGGCCTTGGGAGGGACACTGAAGCTTTCTTT.

A word on this clone: The identical CDR3 is also encoded by other nucleotide sequences in the sample. The genes are TRBV5-6 and TRBJ2-7; D not certain. Germline V gene lookup returns CDR1 SGHDT and CDR2 YYEEEE. The CDR3 loop spans 11 amino acids. Trimming took 3 bases from V and 4 from J, leaving 5 bases between them. CDR3 sequence reads: CASSSTYEQYF. CDR3 DNA sequence: TGTGCCAGCAGCTCCACATACGAGCAGTACTTC.

The chain is built from TRBV6-1 and TRBJ2-7; D call uncertain. CDR1 is MNHNS, CDR2 SASEGT, per germline. This CDR3 is 14 amino acids long. V was pared by 5 bases and J by 3 bases, with 14 bases between. CDR3 residues: CASSQRPLNYEQYF. In nucleotides, the CDR3 is TGTGCCAGCAGTCAAAGACCGTTGAACTACGAGCAGTACTTC.

The chain carries TRBV29-1 and TRBJ1-4; a possible D gene is TRBD1 (6 bases). Deletions cut 5 bases from V and 8 bases from J, with 15 bases between. The germline V gene encodes CDR1 SQVTM and CDR2 ANQGSEA. This CDR3 spans 13 amino acids. CDR3 amino acids: CSVSPEGGEKLFF. In DNA, the CDR3 is TGCAGCGTTTCCCCGGAAGGGGGGGAAAAACTGTTTTTT.

This clone appeared a single time. The rearrangement links TRBV9 to TRBJ2-7; 8 bases align to TRBD1. The CDR3 runs to 16 residues. Germline V lookup: CDR1 SGDLS, CDR2 YYNGEE. Trimming cost V 6 bases and J 1 base; bases outside gene matches: 12. CDR3: CASIPPGTGSSYEQYF. The DNA of the CDR3 is TGTGCCAGCATACCCCCCGGGACAGGTAGTTCCTACGAGCAGTACTTC.

The chain links TRBV4-2 to TRBJ2-1, with 7 bases fitting TRBD2. Germline values: CDR1 LGHNA, CDR2 YNFKEQ. V was pared by 1 base and J by 15 bases, with 12 bases of the junction left unmatched. The CDR3 totals 14 residues. The CDR3: CASSQVLRESNRFF. For the CDR3, the DNA is TGTGCCAGCAGCCAAGTTTTGCGGGAGTCTAATAGGTTCTTC.

The gene calls are TRBV19 and TRBJ2-1, with TRBD2 identical over 13 bases. Per germline, CDR1 LNHDA and CDR2 SQIVND (reference sequence). The V segment lost 4 bases and the J segment 7 bases; nucleotides outside the gene matches: 1. CDR3 size: 14 residues. The CDR3 region is CASSRLAGGNEQFF. CDR3 DNA: TGTGCCAGTAGTAGACTAGCGGGAGGAAATGAGCAGTTCTTC.

V and J are TRBV30 and TRBJ2-1; the match to TRBD1 covers 7 bases. This CDR3 has 13 amino acids. CDR1 and CDR2 from the germline V gene are GTSNPN and SVGIG (reference sequence). Trimming removed 0 bases from V and 5 bases from J; junction bases left unmatched: 1. The CDR3 protein is CAWSVGQDNEQFF. DNA for the CDR3: TGTGCCTGGAGTGTTGGACAGGACAATGAGCAGTTCTTC.

There are a few counts of this clone. Other DNA variants within this sample encode the same CDR3. The chain carries TRBV10-3 and TRBJ1-1; 7 nucleotides align to TRBD1. Germline CDR1 reads ENHRY; CDR2 reads SYGVKD. CDR3 length: 14 residues. The trim removed 2 bases at V and 3 bases at J, leaving 3 bases unmatched. In DNA, the CDR3 is TGTGCCATCAGTGAGGAGGGGGCCCACACTGAAGCTTTCTTT. It translates to CAISEEGAHTEAFF.

The CDR3 is CASSLMTSSDTQYF. The CDR3 nucleotides read TGTGCCAGCAGTCTTATGACTAGTTCAGATACGCAGTATTTT. V gene TRBV6-5 combines with J gene TRBJ2-3, with a weak D call TRBD2 (6 bases). In germline, CDR1 is MNHEY, CDR2 SVGAGI. Trimming removed 5 bases at V and 4 bases at J, with 13 bases between. This CDR3 region has 14 residues.

The chain combines TRBV20-1 with TRBJ1-2; D gene unclear. Germline lookup yields CDR1 DFQATT and CDR2 SNEGSKA (reference sequence). V was cut by 5 bases and J by 5 bases, with 9 bases left in between. The CDR3 sequence is 11 residues long. CDR3 in amino acids: CSALDRYGYTF. CDR3 coding DNA: TGCAGTGCTCTTGACCGTTATGGCTACACCTTC.

This chain joins TRBV6-5 and TRBJ1-1; weak D call: TRBD1 (5 bases). The CDR3 covers 13 residues. Between the trimmed V and J ends, which lost 7 bases and 3 bases, there was a span of 12 bases. Germline V gene sequence: CDR1 MNHEY, CDR2 SVGAGI. The CDR3 DNA reads as TGTGCCAGCACCCCGCGGGGGTACACTGAAGCTTTCTTT. It translates to CASTPRGYTEAFF.

This clone showed up just once. V usage is TRBV28 and J usage is TRBJ1-5, with D possibly being TRBD1 (5 bases). There are 12 residues in the CDR3. Germline V gene data show CDR1 as MDHEN and CDR2 as SYDVKM. Trimming stripped 11 bases from V and 8 bases from J, with 16 bases between. Here the CDR3 reads CASRGGVKPQHF. In DNA, the CDR3 is TGTGCCTCCCGGGGAGGGGTCAAGCCCCAGCATTTT.

The gene calls are TRBV10-3 and TRBJ1-1, with D hard to call. Germline CDR1 ENHRY, CDR2 SYGVKD. V lost 6 bases to trimming and J lost 3 bases, with 5 bases between them. This CDR3 is built from 11 residues. The CDR3, as DNA: TGTGCCATCAGCGCCGACACTGAAGCTTTCTTT. Translating it yields CAISADTEAFF.

V is TRBV7-2 and J is TRBJ2-5; the D gene is possibly TRBD2 (5 bases). The germline V and J ends were trimmed by 5 bases and 5 bases, with 21 bases remaining between them. CDR3 length: 16 residues. Germline-derived CDR1 and CDR2 are SGHTA and FQGNSA. The CDR3 loop reads CASSLATTTPGETQYF. The CDR3 coding sequence is TGTGCCAGCAGCCTGGCGACTACCACCCCGGGGGAGACCCAGTACTTC.

The chain carries TRBV5-6 and TRBJ2-3; no definite D call. The CDR3 spans 13 residues. V was cut by 5 bases and J by 4 bases, with 11 bases left in between. Germline-derived CDR1 and CDR2 are SGHDT and YYEEEE. CDR3 loop: CASSFMVPDTQYF. Here the CDR3 DNA reads TGTGCCAGCAGTTTTATGGTCCCAGATACGCAGTATTTT. Looking up the rest from reference TRBV5-6 and TRBJ2-3 gives the full variable domain: DAGVTQSPTHLIKTRGQQVTLRCSPKSGHDTVSWYQQALGQGPQFIFQYYEEEERQRGNFPDRFSGHQFPNYSSELNVNALLLGDSALYLCASSFMVPDTQYFGPGTRLTVL.

This clone was picked up one time. The chain combines TRBV2 with TRBJ2-1; 9 bases are a match to TRBD1. Looked up from germline, CDR1 is SNHLY and CDR2 is FYNNEI. There are 16 residues in the CDR3. V was pared by 6 bases and J by 3 bases, with 9 bases of the junction left unmatched. The CDR3 DNA reads as TGTGCCAGCAGCTCAAATCCGGGACAGGGCTACAATGAGCAGTTCTTC. Residues: CASSSNPGQGYNEQFF.

The rearrangement uses TRBV19 and TRBJ2-5; no clear D. CDR1 and CDR2 from the germline V gene are LNHDA and SQIVND (reference sequence). V shed 5 bases and J shed 5 bases, with 9 bases lying between them. This CDR3 is built from 12 residues. The CDR3 region has the DNA TGTGCCAGTAGTGCCGCCTGGGAGACCCAGTACTTC. Its translation is CASSAAWETQYF.

On this clone itself: Other nucleotide sequences from this sample produce the same CDR3. The chain combines TRBV9 with TRBJ2-7; TRBD1 matches 8 bases. CDR1 and CDR2 from the germline V gene are SGDLS and YYNGEE. V dropped 3 bases and J dropped 0; count of bases not matched to a gene: 2. This CDR3 has 14 amino acids. CDR3 sequence reads: CASSGTGFSYEQYF. Here the CDR3 DNA reads TGTGCCAGCAGCGGGACAGGGTTCTCCTACGAGCAGTACTTC.

The chain combines TRBV18 with TRBJ2-3; weak D call: TRBD1 (7 bases). This CDR3 has 17 residues. V gave up 1 base and J gave up 4 bases, with 18 bases separating them. The germline V gene encodes CDR1 KGHSH and CDR2 LQKENI. CDR3 in amino acids: CASSPLYRGGGADTQYF. The CDR3 coding sequence is TGTGCCAGCTCACCACTTTACAGGGGAGGCGGCGCAGATACGCAGTATTTT. The full variable domain, completed using reference TRBV18 and TRBJ2-3, is NAGVMQNPRHLVRRRGQEARLRCSPMKGHSHVYWYRQLPEEGLKFMVYLQKENIIDESGMPKERFSAEFPKEGPSILRIQQVVRGDSAAYFCASSPLYRGGGADTQYFGPGTRLTVL.